The 20 T cell receptor beta chains below come from one sample, sequenced in a study of identical twins. Via MiXCR, TCRdb re-called the 5' RACE reads, giving one row per CDR3 protein. The sample has hundreds of thousands of distinct CDR3 sequences; roughly an eighth are singletons. These same records also appear under a second study, on yellow fever vaccine responses in identical twins.

Sequencing was performed on PBMCs. The receptors come from a woman between 18 and 29 years old in good health.

This clonotype was seen more than once but under ten times. The chain uses TRBV6-1 and TRBJ2-7, with D possibly called TRBD1 or TRBD2 (6 bases each). The CDR3 is 13 amino acids. V was trimmed by 10 bases and J by 6 bases, leaving 19 bases between them. In germline, CDR1 is MNHNS, CDR2 SASEGT. The DNA of the CDR3 is TGTGCCATCCAAAAGGGGGGATCGATCGAGCAGTACGTC. This gives the protein CAIQKGGSIEQYV.

A few counts support this clonotype. This chain joins TRBV10-2 and TRBJ1-1; 9 bases align to TRBD1. V shed 6 bases and J 2 bases; nucleotides not matched to a gene: 7. CDR1 WSHSY and CDR2 SAAADI come from the germline V gene. This CDR3 region has 15 residues. This CDR3 is CASRGQGGGNTEAFF. The CDR3 DNA reads TGCGCCAGCAGGGGACAGGGAGGAGGCAACACTGAAGCTTTCTTT.

The V gene is TRBV6-5, the J gene TRBJ1-1; 11 nucleotides align to TRBD1. V lost 2 bases and J lost 4; bases outside the gene matches: 9. There are 17 residues in the CDR3. In germline, CDR1 is MNHEY, CDR2 SVGAGI. The CDR3 loop reads CASSYGQGALGVTEAFF. Written as DNA, the CDR3 is TGTGCCAGCAGTTACGGACAGGGGGCCCTAGGGGTCACTGAAGCTTTCTTT.

This clonotype was seen a handful of times. This sequence joins TRBV2 and TRBJ2-2; tentatively, D is TRBD1 or TRBD2 (5 bases each). The CDR3 contains 14 residues. CDR1 and CDR2 from the germline V gene are SNHLY and FYNNEI. V was trimmed by 7 bases and J by 6 bases, leaving 15 bases between them. CDR3 bases: TGTGCCAGCATCATGGGGGATGGTCCCGGGGAGCTGTTTTTT. Its protein is CASIMGDGPGELFF.

The J gene is TRBJ2-6, the V gene TRBV7-2, with 10 bases lining up with TRBD2. V dropped 7 bases and J dropped 0; count of bases not matched to a gene: 6. The CDR3 spans 17 residues. CDR1 and CDR2 from the germline V gene are SGHTA and FQGNSA. The CDR3, as DNA: TGTGCCAGCACCCGAAGCGGGGGGGGCTCTGGGGCCAACGTCCTGACTTTC. Amino acid sequence: CASTRSGGGSGANVLTF.

This clonotype came up many times. The chain is built from TRBV3-1 and TRBJ2-3, with D perhaps TRBD2 (6 bases). The V and J ends lost 0 bases and 0 bases respectively, with 13 bases between them. The CDR3 has 17 residues. Germline CDR1 reads LGHDT; CDR2 reads YNNKEL (reference sequence). CDR3 nucleotides: TGTGCCAGCAGCCAAGATCTAACGGGGGTGAGCACAGATACGCAGTATTTT. Translated: CASSQDLTGVSTDTQYF.

The chain combines TRBV12-3 or TRBV12-4 with TRBJ2-7, with 12 nucleotides matching TRBD2. The CDR3 loop spans 15 amino acids. V lost 7 bases to trimming and J lost 1 base; unmatched junction nucleotides: 5. This CDR3 reads CASTASGRGSYEQYF. The CDR3 nucleotides read TGTGCCAGCACCGCTAGCGGGAGGGGATCCTACGAGCAGTACTTC.

The chain uses TRBV4-1 and TRBJ2-5; 16 bases map to TRBD2. Germline CDR1 reads MGHRA; CDR2 reads YSYEKL. The trim removed 3 bases at V and 5 bases at J, leaving 6 bases unmatched. This CDR3 is built from 17 residues. The CDR3 is CASSHPGTSGRVETQYF. In DNA, the CDR3 is TGCGCCAGCAGCCACCCCGGGACTAGCGGGAGGGTTGAGACCCAGTACTTC.

This clonotype was detected only a few times. This chain joins TRBV11-1 and TRBJ2-1; TRBD1 aligns across 11 bases. Germline V gives CDR1 SGHAT, CDR2 FQDESV (reference sequence). V trimming: 1 base; J trimming: 5 bases; junction bases outside the gene matches: 4. The CDR3 length is 16 residues. The CDR3 here is CASSLGTGGFNNEQFF. CDR3 bases: TGTGCCAGCAGCTTAGGGACAGGGGGCTTCAACAATGAGCAGTTCTTC.

This clonotype appeared a few times. The chain is built from TRBV2 and TRBJ2-5; D perhaps matches TRBD2 (5 bases). Between the trimmed V and J ends, which lost 3 bases and 5 bases, there was a span of 10 bases. CDR3 length: 13 residues. Germline V CDR1 and CDR2: SNHLY, FYNNEI. CDR3 amino acids: CASSDEGGETQYF. Written as DNA, the CDR3 is TGTGCCAGCAGTGACGAGGGTGGGGAGACCCAGTACTTC.

The V and J genes are TRBV7-9 and TRBJ2-7; D is perhaps TRBD1 or TRBD2 (5 bases each). CDR3 length: 14 residues. V was pared by 5 bases and J by 1 base, with 12 bases between. Germline loops: CDR1 SEHNR, CDR2 FQNEAQ (reference sequence). The CDR3 here is CASSRGMASYEQYF. CDR3 nucleotide sequence: TGTGCCAGCAGCCGGGGCATGGCGTCCTACGAGCAGTACTTC. Supplemented by reference TRBV7-9 and TRBJ2-7, the full variable domain reads DTGVSQNPRHKITKRGQNVTFRCDPISEHNRLYWYRQTLGQGPEFLTYFQNEAQLEKSRLLSDRFSAERPKGSFSTLEIQRTEQGDSAMYLCASSRGMASYEQYFGPGTRLTVT.

This clonotype has more than one count but fewer than ten. The chain combines TRBV12-3 or TRBV12-4 with TRBJ2-3; tentative D call: TRBD2 (6 bases). The CDR3 has 16 residues. With 2 bases removed from V and 0 bases from J, the gap between germline ends came to 12 bases. CDR3 in DNA: TGTGCCAGCAGTTTACTTGGGGGGTCTAGCACAGATACGCAGTATTTT. Protein: CASSLLGGSSTDTQYF.

The table lists this clonotype with a few counts. The rearrangement uses TRBV19 and TRBJ1-1; the D gene is possibly TRBD1 (6 bases). This CDR3 is 14 amino acids long. Germline CDR1 reads LNHDA; CDR2 reads SQIVND (reference sequence). Trimming cost V 7 bases and J 8 bases, with 20 bases left between them. The CDR3 region is CASTKEQGNREAFF. CDR3 DNA: TGTGCCAGTACTAAAGAGCAGGGGAATAGGGAAGCTTTCTTT.

This clonotype was seen ten or more times. The rearrangement uses TRBV24-1 and TRBJ2-1; the D gene could be TRBD1 or TRBD2 (5 bases each). CDR1 is KGHDR and CDR2 is SFDVKD in the germline V gene. CDR3 length: 15 amino acids. V dropped 4 bases and J dropped 2 bases, with 11 bases sitting between them. CDR3 sequence: CATSDRDGPYNEQFF. The CDR3 DNA follows: TGTGCCACCAGTGACCGGGACGGACCCTACAATGAGCAGTTCTTC.

The rearrangement uses TRBV29-1 and TRBJ2-1, with TRBD1 matching 7 bases. J lost 9 bases, V lost 3 bases, and 5 bases had no gene match. Germline CDR1 and CDR2: SQVTM and ANQGSEA. The CDR3 has 12 amino acids. In DNA form, the CDR3 reads TGCAGCGTTGAGAAACAGGGGACTGAGCAGTTCTTC. The encoded protein is CSVEKQGTEQFF.

This sequence joins TRBV20-1 and TRBJ2-1; tentative D call: TRBD2 (6 bases). Per germline, CDR1 DFQATT and CDR2 SNEGSKA (reference sequence). The V end was cut by 5 bases, the J end by 1 base, with 18 bases between. The CDR3 runs to 16 residues. This chain's CDR3 is CSASPPISGSYNEQFF. CDR3 nucleotide sequence: TGCAGTGCTTCCCCCCCAATTAGCGGATCCTACAATGAGCAGTTCTTC.

Here the CDR3 reads CSVQLAGGLDTQYF. The CDR3 region has the DNA TGCAGCGTCCAACTAGCGGGGGGGTTAGATACGCAGTATTTT. J is TRBJ2-3 and V is TRBV29-1, with 13 positions matching TRBD2. The CDR3 is 14 residues long. CDR1 is SQVTM, CDR2 ANQGSEA, per germline. With V trimmed by 6 bases and J by 5 bases, 5 bases remained unmatched.

The rearrangement links TRBV10-3 to TRBJ2-5; weak D call: TRBD1 (6 bases). The germline V and J ends were trimmed by 5 bases and 1 base, with 23 bases remaining between them. CDR3 size: 18 residues. Germline assignment: CDR1 ENHRY and CDR2 SYGVKD. CDR3 loop: CAISRALDSLLAQETQYF. The CDR3 bases are TGTGCCATCAGTCGGGCATTGGACAGCCTATTAGCCCAAGAGACCCAGTACTTC.

This chain uses TRBV29-1 with TRBJ2-1, with 7 positions matching TRBD2. After removal of 3 bases from V and 7 bases from J, the junction contained 12 bases not matched to a gene. CDR3 size: 15 residues. CDR1 and CDR2 from the germline V gene are SQVTM and ANQGSEA. The CDR3 region has the DNA TGCAGCGTTGACTTCCTAGCGGAAGGAGGAAATGAGCAGTTCTTC. Amino acid sequence: CSVDFLAEGGNEQFF.

This clonotype was counted many times. This chain links TRBV18 with TRBJ1-1; no clear D. CDR1 and CDR2 from the germline V gene are KGHSH and LQKENI. This CDR3 spans 13 amino acids. Trimming pared 2 bases from V and 4 bases from J, leaving 8 bases between. The DNA of the CDR3 is TGTGCCAGCTCACCATCATGGGGCACTGAAGCTTTCTTT. Amino acids: CASSPSWGTEAFF.